This TCR beta chain was found in a study of blood T cell repertoires in COVID-19. V shed 6 bases and J 4 bases; nucleotides not matched to a gene: 5. This CDR3 comprises 14 residues. Germline loops: CDR1 MNHEY, CDR2 SVGAGI. Measured with immunoSEQ multiplex PCR; TCRdb has only the in-frame clones, and not every one. This sample has around 370,000 clones, with 88% found just once. The specimen sequenced was peripheral blood. The receptor was isolated from a woman in her 70s with COVID-19, enrolled during active disease. V is TRBV6-5 and J is TRBJ1-4, with 7 bases identical to TRBD1. This CDR3 is CASSTGVLNEKLFF. The CDR3 nucleotides are TGTGCCAGCAGCACAGGGGTCCTTAATGAAAAACTGTTTTTT.